This TCR beta chain was identified in a study of CD8 T cells in ankylosing spondylitis. Overall study results and limits: Disease-linked clones bore a CD8+ phenotype and were relatively rare in peripheral blood. Several of the motif variants were reported before in synovial fluid and blood from reactive arthritis. Ankylosing spondylitis blood appeared to be characterized by a TCR beta motif of several highly homologous variants.

The CDR3 has 15 residues. The V end lost 6 bases, the J end lost 2 bases, and 14 bases lay between the germline ends. The germline CDR1 and CDR2 sequences are MNHNS and SASEGT. This clonotype came up a few times. As yet, its antigen is unknown. A quantitative 5'-RACE method, one with molecular barcodes, was used to make TCR beta libraries. TCRdb processed the 5' RACE reads anew with MiXCR; each CDR3 protein has one entry. The data hold approximately 100,000 distinct CDR3 sequences, with about 8.5% observed a single time. The receptor's source is a male donor with ankylosing spondylitis or in good health (not recorded which). Sequenced input: blood, either unsorted or a sorted T cell fraction (not recorded which). The chain has TRBV6-1 and TRBJ1-5; TRBD1 is a possible D gene (6 bases). CDR3 sequence: CASRDHHRGNQPQHF. The CDR3 DNA sequence: TGTGCCAGCAGAGACCACCACAGGGGCAATCAGCCCCAGCATTTT.